This T cell receptor beta chain is drawn from a study of siplizumab effects on memory and regulatory T cells. Per germline, CDR1 SGHTA and CDR2 FQGNSA. There are 16 residues in the CDR3. V lost 0 bases and J lost 5, with 13 bases in between. TCRdb's table, derived via immunoSEQ multiplex PCR, lists solely in-frame clones and lacks some. The repertoire consists of roughly 100,000 clones, with about 94% occurring once and the leading ten covering roughly 1.1%. V usage is TRBV7-2 and J usage is TRBJ1-4, with D possibly matching TRBD1 (5 bases). The receptor was isolated from a human donor in good health. Sequences were obtained from CD4+ T cells sorted from blood. CDR3 nucleotides: TGTGCCAGCAGCTTAGCGCGCAGGGATAGAAATGAAAAACTGTTTTTT. Translation gives CASSLARRDRNEKLFF.